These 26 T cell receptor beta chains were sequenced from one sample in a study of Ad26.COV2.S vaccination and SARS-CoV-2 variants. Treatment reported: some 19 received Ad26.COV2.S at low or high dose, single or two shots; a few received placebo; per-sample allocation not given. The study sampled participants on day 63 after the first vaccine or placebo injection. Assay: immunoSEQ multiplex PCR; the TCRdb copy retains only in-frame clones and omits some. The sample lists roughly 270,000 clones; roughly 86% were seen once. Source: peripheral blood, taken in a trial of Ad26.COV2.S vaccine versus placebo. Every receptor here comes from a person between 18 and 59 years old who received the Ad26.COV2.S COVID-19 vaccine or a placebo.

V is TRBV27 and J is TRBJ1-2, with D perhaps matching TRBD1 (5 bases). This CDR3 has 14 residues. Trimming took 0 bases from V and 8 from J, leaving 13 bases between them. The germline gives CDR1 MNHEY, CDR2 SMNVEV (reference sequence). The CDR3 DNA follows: TGTGCCAGCAGTTTATCATCCGGGGCTGAAGGCTACACCTTC. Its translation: CASSLSSGAEGYTF.

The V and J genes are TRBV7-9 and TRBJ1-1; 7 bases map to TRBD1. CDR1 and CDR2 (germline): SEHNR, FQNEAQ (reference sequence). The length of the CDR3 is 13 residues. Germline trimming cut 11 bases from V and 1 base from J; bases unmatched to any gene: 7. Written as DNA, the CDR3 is TGTGCCTTATCTTCAGGGGGGAACACTGAAGCTTTCTTT. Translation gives CALSSGGNTEAFF.

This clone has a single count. The CDR3, as DNA: TGTGCCAGCAGTCTGGACAGGGGGCATGGTGGCTACACCTTC. Amino acids: CASSLDRGHGGYTF. The chain is built from TRBV6-5 and TRBJ1-2; TRBD1 aligns across 11 bases. With V trimmed by 5 bases and J by 7 bases, 6 bases remained unmatched. This CDR3 comprises 14 residues. The germline V gene encodes CDR1 MNHEY and CDR2 SVGAGI.

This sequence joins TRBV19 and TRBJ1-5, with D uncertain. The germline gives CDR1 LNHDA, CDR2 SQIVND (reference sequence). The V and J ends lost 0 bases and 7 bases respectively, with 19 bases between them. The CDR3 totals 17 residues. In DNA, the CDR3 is TGTGCCAGTAGTATAGAACTTACGGGGTTAAAGACCCAGCCCCAGCATTTT. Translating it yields CASSIELTGLKTQPQHF.

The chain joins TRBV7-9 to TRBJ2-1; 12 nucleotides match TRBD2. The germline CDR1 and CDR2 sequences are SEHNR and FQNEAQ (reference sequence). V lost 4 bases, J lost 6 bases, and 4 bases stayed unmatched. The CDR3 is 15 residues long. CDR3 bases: TGTGCCAGCAGCTCCCGACTAGCGGGGGTCAATGAGCAGTTCTTC. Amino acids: CASSSRLAGVNEQFF.

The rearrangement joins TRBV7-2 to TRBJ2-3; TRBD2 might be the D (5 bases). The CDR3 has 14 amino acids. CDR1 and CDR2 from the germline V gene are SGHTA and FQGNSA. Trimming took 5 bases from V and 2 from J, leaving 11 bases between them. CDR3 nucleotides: TGTGCCAGCAGCGCACTAGTTACCACAGATACGCAGTATTTT. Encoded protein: CASSALVTTDTQYF.

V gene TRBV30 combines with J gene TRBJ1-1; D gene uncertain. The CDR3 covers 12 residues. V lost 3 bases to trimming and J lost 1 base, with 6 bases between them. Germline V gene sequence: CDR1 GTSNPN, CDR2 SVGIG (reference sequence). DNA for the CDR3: TGTGCCTGGAGACATACGAACACTGAAGCTTTCTTT. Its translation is CAWRHTNTEAFF.

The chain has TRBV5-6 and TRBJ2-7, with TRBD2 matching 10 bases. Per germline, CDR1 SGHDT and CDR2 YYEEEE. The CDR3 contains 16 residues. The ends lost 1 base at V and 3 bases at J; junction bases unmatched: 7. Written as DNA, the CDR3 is TGTGCCAGCAGCTTGCGGGTGATAGCGGGAGGCTACGAGCAGTACTTC. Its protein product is CASSLRVIAGGYEQYF.

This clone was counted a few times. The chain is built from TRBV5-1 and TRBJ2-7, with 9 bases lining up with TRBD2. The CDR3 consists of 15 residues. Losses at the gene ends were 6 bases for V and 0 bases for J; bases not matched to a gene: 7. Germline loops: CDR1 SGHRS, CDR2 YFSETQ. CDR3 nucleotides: TGCGCCAGCAAGGTAGCGGGAGCTAGCTCCTACGAGCAGTACTTC. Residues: CASKVAGASSYEQYF. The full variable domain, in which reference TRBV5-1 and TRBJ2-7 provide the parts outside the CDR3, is KAGVTQTPRYLIKTRGQQVTLSCSPISGHRSVSWYQQTPGQGLQFLFEYFSETQRNKGNFPGRFSGRQFSNSRSEMNVSTLELGDSALYLCASKVAGASSYEQYFGPGTRLTVT.

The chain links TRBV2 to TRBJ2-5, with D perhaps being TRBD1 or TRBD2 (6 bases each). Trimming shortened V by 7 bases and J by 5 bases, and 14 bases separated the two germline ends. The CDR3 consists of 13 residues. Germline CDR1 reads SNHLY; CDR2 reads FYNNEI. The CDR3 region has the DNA TGTGCCAGCATGATACAGGGAGGCGAGACCCAGTACTTC. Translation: CASMIQGGETQYF. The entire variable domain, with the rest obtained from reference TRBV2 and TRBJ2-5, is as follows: EPEVTQTPSHQVTQMGQEVILRCVPISNHLYFYWYRQILGQKVEFLVSFYNNEISEKSEIFDDQFSVERPDGSNFTLKIRSTKLEDSAMYFCASMIQGGETQYFGPGTRLLVL.

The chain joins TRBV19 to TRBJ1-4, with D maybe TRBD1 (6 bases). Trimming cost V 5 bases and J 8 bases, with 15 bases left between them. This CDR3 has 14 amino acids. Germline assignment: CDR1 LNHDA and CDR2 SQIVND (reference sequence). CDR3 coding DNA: TGTGCCAGTAGTTCCCGGCAGGGGAGCGAAAAACTGTTTTTT. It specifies CASSSRQGSEKLFF.

The CDR3 sequence: CASSQDHAYEQYF. CDR3 coding DNA: TGTGCCAGCAGCCAAGATCATGCATACGAGCAGTACTTC. The gene calls are TRBV3-1 (or the pseudogene TRBV3-2) and TRBJ2-7; D gene unclear. This CDR3 has 13 amino acids. Germline V gives CDR1 LGHDT, CDR2 YNNKEL (reference sequence). V lost 0 bases and J 4 bases, leaving 7 bases between the germline ends.

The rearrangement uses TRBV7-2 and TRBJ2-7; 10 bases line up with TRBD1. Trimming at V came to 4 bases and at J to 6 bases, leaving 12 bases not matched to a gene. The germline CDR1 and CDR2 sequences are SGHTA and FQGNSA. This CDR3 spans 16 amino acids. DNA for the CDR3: TGTGCCAGCAGCTGGCGCGACCGGGACAGGGGTGGCGAGCAGTACTTC. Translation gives CASSWRDRDRGGEQYF.

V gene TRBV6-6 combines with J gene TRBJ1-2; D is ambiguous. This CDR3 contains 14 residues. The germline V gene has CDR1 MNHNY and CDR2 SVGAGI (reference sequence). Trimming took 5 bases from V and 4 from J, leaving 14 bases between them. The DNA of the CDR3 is TGTGCCAGCAGTGGGCAGCCCTTAAGCTATGGCTACACCTTC. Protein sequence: CASSGQPLSYGYTF.

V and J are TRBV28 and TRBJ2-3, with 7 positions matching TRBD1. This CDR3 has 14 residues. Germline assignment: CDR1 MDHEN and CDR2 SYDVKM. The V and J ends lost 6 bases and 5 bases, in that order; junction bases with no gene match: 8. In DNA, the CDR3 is TGTGCCAGCAGCTCAGGGGGACGTAGAGATACGCAGTATTTT. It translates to CASSSGGRRDTQYF.

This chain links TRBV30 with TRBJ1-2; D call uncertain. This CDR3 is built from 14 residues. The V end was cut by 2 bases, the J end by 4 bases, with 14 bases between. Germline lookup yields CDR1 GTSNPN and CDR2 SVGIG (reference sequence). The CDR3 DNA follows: TGTGCCTGGAGTAGTATAGGGATGCCCTATGGCTACACCTTC. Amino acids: CAWSSIGMPYGYTF. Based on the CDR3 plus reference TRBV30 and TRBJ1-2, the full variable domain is SQTIHQWPATLVQPVGSPLSLECTVEGTSNPNLYWYRQAAGRGLQLLFYSVGIGQISSEVPQNLSASRPQDRQFILSSKKLLLSDSGFYLCAWSSIGMPYGYTFGSGTRLTVV.

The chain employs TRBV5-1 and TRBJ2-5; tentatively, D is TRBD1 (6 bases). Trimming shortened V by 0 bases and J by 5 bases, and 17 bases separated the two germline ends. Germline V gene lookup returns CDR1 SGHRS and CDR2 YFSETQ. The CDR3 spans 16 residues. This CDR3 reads CASSLGWAEGVETQYF. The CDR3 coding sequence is TGCGCCAGCAGCTTGGGGTGGGCCGAGGGGGTCGAGACCCAGTACTTC.

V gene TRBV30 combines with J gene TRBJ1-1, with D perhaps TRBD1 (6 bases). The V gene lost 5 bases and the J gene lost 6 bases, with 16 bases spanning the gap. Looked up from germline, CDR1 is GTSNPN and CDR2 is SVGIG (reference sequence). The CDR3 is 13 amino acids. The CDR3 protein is CAWGTGFDAEAFF. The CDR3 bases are TGTGCCTGGGGAACAGGGTTCGACGCTGAAGCTTTCTTT.

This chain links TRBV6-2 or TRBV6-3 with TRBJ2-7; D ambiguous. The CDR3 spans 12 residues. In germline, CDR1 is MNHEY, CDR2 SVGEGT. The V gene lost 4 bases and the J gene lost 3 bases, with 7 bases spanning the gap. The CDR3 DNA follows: TGTGCCAGCAGTTCCACCTACTACGAGCAGTACTTC. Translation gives CASSSTYYEQYF.

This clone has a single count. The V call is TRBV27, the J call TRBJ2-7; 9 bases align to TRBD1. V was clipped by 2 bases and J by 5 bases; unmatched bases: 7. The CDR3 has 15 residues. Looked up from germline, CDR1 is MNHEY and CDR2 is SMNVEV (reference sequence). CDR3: CASSLTWDRAHEQYF. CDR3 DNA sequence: TGTGCCAGCAGTTTAACGTGGGACAGGGCCCACGAGCAGTACTTC.

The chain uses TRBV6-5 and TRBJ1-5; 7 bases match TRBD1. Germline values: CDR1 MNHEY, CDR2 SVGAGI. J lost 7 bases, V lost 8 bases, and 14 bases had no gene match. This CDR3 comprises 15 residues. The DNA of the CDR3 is TGTGCCAGCGGCTTGAACAGGGGAGACAGGCAGCCCCAGCATTTT. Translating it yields CASGLNRGDRQPQHF.

The CDR3 nucleotides are TGTGCCAGCAGTTCGGGACAGACCCAGCATTTT. It translates to CASSSGQTQHF. V and J are TRBV28 and TRBJ1-5, with 7 bases identical to TRBD1. The V gene end was trimmed by 4 bases and the J gene end by 11 bases; junction bases not matched to a gene: 2. The germline V gene has CDR1 MDHEN and CDR2 SYDVKM. This CDR3 has 11 residues.

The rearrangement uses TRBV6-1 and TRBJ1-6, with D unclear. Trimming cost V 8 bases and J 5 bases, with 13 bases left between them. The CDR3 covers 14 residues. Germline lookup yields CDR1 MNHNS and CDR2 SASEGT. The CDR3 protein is CASGGEPDNSPLHF. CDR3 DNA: TGTGCCAGCGGTGGGGAGCCCGATAATTCACCCCTCCACTTT.

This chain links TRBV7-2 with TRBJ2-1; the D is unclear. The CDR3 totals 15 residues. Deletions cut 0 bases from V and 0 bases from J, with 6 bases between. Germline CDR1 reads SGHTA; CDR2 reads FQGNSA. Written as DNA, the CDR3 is TGTGCCAGCAGCTTAGCGGGCGTCTCCTACAATGAGCAGTTCTTC. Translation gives CASSLAGVSYNEQFF.

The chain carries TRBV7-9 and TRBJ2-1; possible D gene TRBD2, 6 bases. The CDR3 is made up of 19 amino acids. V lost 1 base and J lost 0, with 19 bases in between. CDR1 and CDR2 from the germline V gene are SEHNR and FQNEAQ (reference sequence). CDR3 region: CASSLDYRWGVLSYNEQFF. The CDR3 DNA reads TGTGCCAGCAGCTTAGACTATCGGTGGGGGGTACTCTCCTACAATGAGCAGTTCTTC.

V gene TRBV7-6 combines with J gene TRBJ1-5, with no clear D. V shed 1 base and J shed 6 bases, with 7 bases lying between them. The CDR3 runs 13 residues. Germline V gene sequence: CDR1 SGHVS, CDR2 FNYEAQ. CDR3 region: CASSLEEVQPQHF. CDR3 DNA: TGTGCCAGCAGCTTAGAGGAGGTTCAGCCCCAGCATTTT.